This T cell receptor (beta chain) was recorded in a study of blood T cell repertoires in COVID-19. Turning to the study itself: Acute and convalescent COVID-19 samples came from the United States, Italy and Spain.

The CDR3 length is 14 residues. Trimming removed 1 base from V and 7 bases from J, with 13 bases in between. CDR1 and CDR2 (germline): SGHVS, FQNEAQ. Clinical history as reported by participants underpinned cohort assignment. Symptom resolution, clearance, or two negative PCRs marked donors in Cohort 3 as recovered. Method: immunoSEQ multiplex PCR; TCRdb's copy keeps in-frame clones and lacks some. The sample includes roughly 250,000 clones, around nine tenths of them seen just once. This clonotype was obtained from a woman aged 45-65 years who had recovered from COVID-19. The sequenced sample was PBMCs or T cells enriched from blood (not recorded which). The chain couples TRBV7-8 to TRBJ1-2; D is perhaps TRBD1 (5 bases). The CDR3 here is CASSLGAGLGGYTF. In DNA, the CDR3 is TGTGCCAGCAGCTTAGGGGCAGGGTTGGGTGGCTACACCTTC.